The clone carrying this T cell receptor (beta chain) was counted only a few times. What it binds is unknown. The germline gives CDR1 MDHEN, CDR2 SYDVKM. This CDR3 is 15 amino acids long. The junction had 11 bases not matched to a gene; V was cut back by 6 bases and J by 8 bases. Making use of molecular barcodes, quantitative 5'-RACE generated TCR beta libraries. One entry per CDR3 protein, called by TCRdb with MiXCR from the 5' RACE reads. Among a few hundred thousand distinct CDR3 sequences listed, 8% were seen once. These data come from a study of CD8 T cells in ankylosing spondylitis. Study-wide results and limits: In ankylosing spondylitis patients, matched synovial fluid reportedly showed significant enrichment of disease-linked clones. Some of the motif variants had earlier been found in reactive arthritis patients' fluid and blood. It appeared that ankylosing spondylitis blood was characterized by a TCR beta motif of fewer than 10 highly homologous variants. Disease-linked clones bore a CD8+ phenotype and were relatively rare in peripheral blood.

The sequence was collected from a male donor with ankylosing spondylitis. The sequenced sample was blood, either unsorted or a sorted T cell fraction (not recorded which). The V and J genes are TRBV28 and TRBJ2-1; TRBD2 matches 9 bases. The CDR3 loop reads CASREASGAGHEQFF. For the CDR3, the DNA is TGTGCCAGCAGGGAAGCTAGCGGGGCGGGGCATGAGCAGTTCTTC.